This T cell receptor (beta chain) was sequenced for a study of pediatric ulcerative colitis. Libraries were prepared by immunoSEQ multiplex PCR; TCRdb keeps only in-frame clonotypes and omits some of them. The repertoire has tens of thousands of clones, 70% to 75% of them found once; the top ten carry about 7.8%. The germline CDR1 and CDR2 sequences are SGHTA and FQGNSA. Between the trimmed V and J ends, which lost 3 bases and 8 bases, there was a span of 14 bases. The CDR3 runs 14 residues. One to two pinch biopsies were taken from the rectum during colonoscopy. The TCR was taken from a boy younger than 18 with severe ulcerative colitis. The rearrangement links TRBV7-2 to TRBJ1-5, with D uncertain. Sequencing used gut tissue. The CDR3 region has the DNA TGTGCCAGCAGCTTCTTGGGCGCCACCGAGCCCCAGCATTTT. Translated, it gives CASSFLGATEPQHF.